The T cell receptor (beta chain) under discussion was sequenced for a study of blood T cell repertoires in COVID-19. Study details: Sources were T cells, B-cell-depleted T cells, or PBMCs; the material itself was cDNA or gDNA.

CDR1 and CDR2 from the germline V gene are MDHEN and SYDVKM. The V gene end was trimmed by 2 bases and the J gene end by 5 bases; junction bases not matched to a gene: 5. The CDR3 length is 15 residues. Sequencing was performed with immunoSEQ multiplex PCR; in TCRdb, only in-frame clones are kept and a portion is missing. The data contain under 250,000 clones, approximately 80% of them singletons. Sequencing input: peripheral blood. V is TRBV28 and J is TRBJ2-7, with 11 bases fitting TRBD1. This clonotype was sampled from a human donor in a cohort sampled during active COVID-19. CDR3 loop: CASSLAPGQGDEQYF. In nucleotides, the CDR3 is TGTGCCAGCAGTTTAGCCCCGGGACAGGGGGACGAGCAGTACTTC.